This T cell receptor beta chain is from a study of T cell changes during pregnancy in multiple sclerosis (dated by TCRdb to 2018 to 2020). Regarding the study in general: The study looked at changes in the T cell repertoire across pregnancy in women with multiple sclerosis.

Reading the germline V gene gives CDR1 SGDLS and CDR2 YYNGEE. Its CDR3 holds 15 amino acids, cysteine through phenylalanine. The retained sequence is limited to the CDR3, 45 bases, with the frame set at the first base. Unmatched junction bases come to 4, with V trimmed by 1 base and J by 5 bases. Library prep was done by the immunoSEQ multiplex PCR assay. TCRdb retrieved this table from immuneACCESS and kept in-frame rearrangements only. Not all clones are present; in checked studies, unresolved V genes account for under half, and no reason is known for the remainder. The sample contains under 30,000 clones, approximately 90% of them found a single time. 6.5% to 7% of the sample rests with the top ten. With regard to this clone: The clone's antigen remains unknown. The sample holds no much larger clone one base away, and base qualities are not on file.

The rearranged chain carries TRBV9 and TRBJ2-1; 9 middle bases align to TRBD2. This specimen consisted of CD8+ T cells from peripheral blood mononuclear cells, obtained in the second trimester of pregnancy. This TCR came from a female donor with multiple sclerosis, enrolled in a pregnancy study. The CDR3 protein: CASSVTGTSNNEQFF. The DNA sequence reads TGTGCCAGCAGCGTAACCGGGACTAGCAACAATGAGCAGTTCTTC.